Given below is one TCR beta chain in context. The data were taken from a study of control samples from healthy donors and cancer patients. Profiled with immunoSEQ multiplex PCR; TCRdb holds only in-frame clones, not every one. Seen here are 150,000 to 200,000 clones, 85% to 95% observed once, and the top ten hold over 1.1%. The germline V and J ends were trimmed by 5 bases and 13 bases, with 21 bases remaining between them. The CDR3 sequence is 15 residues long. Germline values: CDR1 SGHAT, CDR2 FQNNGV. The material sequenced was blood. The receptor's source is a man between 18 and 35 years old in good health. V is TRBV11-2 and J is TRBJ1-6; a possible D gene is TRBD1 (5 bases). The CDR3 coding sequence is TGTGCCAGCAGCCGTACCGGGACGAGGACTTCTCCCCTCCACTTT. This encodes CASSRTGTRTSPLHF.